This is a list of T cell receptor beta chains from one sample in a study of T cell repertoires in cytomegalovirus infection. Each CDR3 protein gets one entry after TCRdb re-called the reads with MiXCR. This sample has fewer than 55,000 distinct CDR3 sequences, with around 20% found just once. These TCRs' antigens remain unknown. The sequencing here drew on CD8+ T cells from cultured PBMCs, taken from culture after CMV antigen stimulation. The receptors shown here come from a human donor in good health (CMV status not recorded). Some clones in this sample may be carry-over from other donors' samples. The CDR3 runs from the conserved cysteine through the conserved F or W. The D gene is left open where the match is weak. Some rows mark clone size as missing; the rest say once, few, many or name a class of expanded clone.

>TRBJ2-7|TRBV25-1|-|-
CASSAPGLFSEQYF
TGTGCCAGCAGTGCCCCGGGACTCTTTAGCGAGCAGTACTTC
>TRBJ1-1|TRBV20-1|-|-
CSARETGAFF
TGCAGTGCTCGGGAAACCGGGGCTTTCTTT
>TRBJ2-3|TRBV12-5|few|-
CASGLGGQGTDTQYF
TGTGCTAGTGGTTTAGGGGGGCAGGGCACAGATACGCAGTATTTT
>TRBJ2-1|TRBV4-1|-|TRBD1
CASSQGQNDNEQFF
TGCGCCAGCAGCCAGGGACAGAACGACAATGAGCAGTTCTTC
>TRBJ2-5|TRBV27|few|-
CASSPRAGQETQYF
TGTGCCAGCAGTCCCCGGGCAGGGCAAGAGACCCAGTACTTC
>TRBJ1-1|TRBV6-5|-|TRBD1
CASEPHRGLDTEAFF
TGTGCCAGCGAGCCCCACAGGGGGTTAGACACTGAAGCTTTCTTT
>TRBJ2-1|TRBV18|-|TRBD1
CASSLSGDRVKSEQFF
TGTGCCAGCTCACTAAGCGGGGACAGGGTCAAGAGTGAGCAGTTCTTC
>TRBJ2-7|TRBV27|-|-
CASSLSSGWEQYF
TGTGCCAGCAGTTTATCCTCAGGGTGGGAGCAGTACTTC
>TRBJ1-1|TRBV9|-|-
CASSPREESYMNTEAFF
TGTGCCAGCAGCCCTCGGGAGGAGTCTTATATGAACACTGAAGCTTTCTTT
>TRBJ2-3|TRBV12-3/TRBV12-4|-|-
CASSWGGNWDTQYF
TGTGCCAGCAGTTGGGGTGGGAATTGGGATACGCAGTATTTT
>TRBJ1-6|TRBV10-3|few|-
CAISEFDQDNSPLHF
TGTGCCATCAGTGAGTTTGACCAGGACAATTCACCCCTCCACTTT
>TRBJ1-2|TRBV7-9|-|-
CAIPLRPTASYGYTF
TGTGCCATTCCTCTTCGTCCGACGGCTTCATATGGCTACACCTTC
>TRBJ2-1|TRBV14|few|-
CASSPLSELMDNEQFF
TGTGCCAGCAGCCCCTTGTCAGAGCTTATGGACAATGAGCAGTTCTTC
>TRBJ2-3|TRBV6-6|-|-
CATHIGSLTDTQYF
TGTGCCACCCATATAGGTAGTCTCACAGATACGCAGTATTTT
>TRBJ1-4|TRBV27|-|-
CASSLSGLNEKLFF
TGTGCCAGCAGCCTCAGCGGTCTTAATGAAAAACTGTTTTTT
>TRBJ2-1|TRBV20-1|-|-
CSARPGNNEQFF
TGCAGTGCTAGACCCGGGAACAATGAGCAGTTCTTC
>TRBJ2-1|TRBV4-1|few|-
CASSQVPLGGPYNEQFF
TGCGCCAGCAGCCAAGTCCCTTTAGGGGGACCTTACAATGAGCAGTTCTTC
>TRBJ2-1|TRBV7-9|few|-
CASREGNGEQFF
TGTGCCAGCAGGGAAGGGAATGGGGAGCAGTTCTTC
>TRBJ1-1|TRBV28|-|TRBD1
CASRDRGWTEAFF
TGTGCCAGCAGGGACAGGGGGTGGACTGAAGCTTTCTTT
>TRBJ2-1|TRBV6-2/TRBV6-3|-|TRBD2
CAIALAGTPYNEQFF
TGTGCCATCGCCTTAGCGGGGACCCCGTACAATGAGCAGTTCTTC
>TRBJ2-7|TRBV7-2|-|-
CASSLEVPYEQYF
TGTGCCAGCAGCTTAGAAGTGCCCTACGAGCAGTACTTC
>TRBJ2-3|TRBV7-9|-|TRBD1
CASSPRGPNTDTQYF
TGTGCCAGCAGCCCCAGGGGGCCAAACACAGATACGCAGTATTTT
>TRBJ1-4|TRBV12-3/TRBV12-4|-|-
CASSLGAGVREKLFF
TGTGCCAGCAGTTTAGGAGCAGGAGTGCGAGAAAAACTGTTTTTT
>TRBJ2-7|TRBV7-8|-|-
CASSLFSETPEQYF
TGTGCCAGCAGCCTTTTTTCAGAGACACCGGAGCAGTACTTC
>TRBJ2-1|TRBV6-8|-|-
CASSYSIAYKGYEQFF
TGTGCCAGCAGTTACTCGATAGCATATAAGGGATATGAGCAGTTCTTC
>TRBJ2-1|TRBV7-8|few|TRBD2
CASSLGGGGSYNEQFF
TGTGCCAGCAGCTTAGGAGGCGGGGGTTCCTACAATGAGCAGTTCTTC
>TRBJ1-1|TRBV9|-|-
CASSVSSYLNTEAFF
TGTGCCAGCAGCGTCTCGAGCTACCTGAACACTGAAGCTTTCTTT
>TRBJ2-7|TRBV5-6|few|-
CASSFLREAYEQYF
TGTGCCAGCAGCTTCCTTCGAGAAGCCTACGAGCAGTACTTC
>TRBJ2-1|TRBV7-6|few|-
CASSLSYNEQFF
TGTGCCAGCAGCTTATCCTACAATGAGCAGTTCTTC
>TRBJ1-5|TRBV7-2|-|-
CASSLARGSNQPQHF
TGTGCCAGCAGCTTAGCGAGGGGTAGCAATCAGCCCCAGCATTTT
>TRBJ1-1|TRBV12-3/TRBV12-4|-|-
CASSTPREAFF
TGTGCCAGCAGCACACCAAGGGAAGCTTTCTTT
>TRBJ2-5|TRBV7-8|few|-
CASGGPYKETQYF
TGTGCCAGCGGGGGGCCATATAAAGAGACCCAGTACTTC
>TRBJ1-4|TRBV11-2|-|-
CASSSGTGGEKLFF
TGTGCCAGCAGCTCCGGGACTGGAGGTGAAAAACTGTTTTTT
>TRBJ2-3|TRBV5-6|few|-
CASSLALDTQYF
TGTGCCAGCAGCTTGGCACTAGATACGCAGTATTTT
>TRBJ1-1|TRBV30|few|-
CAWSTPGWDTEAFF
TGTGCCTGGAGTACACCCGGTTGGGACACTGAAGCTTTCTTT
>TRBJ2-2|TRBV7-9|few|TRBD2
CASSSPRSKAGPYTGELFF
TGTGCCAGCAGCTCGCCGAGAAGTAAAGCGGGGCCTTACACCGGGGAGCTGTTTTTT
>TRBJ2-1|TRBV12-3/TRBV12-4|-|-
CASSPLGNEQFF
TGTGCCAGCAGTCCCCTCGGCAATGAGCAGTTCTTC
>TRBJ2-3|TRBV10-3|few|TRBD2
CAIRKPGLAGGLTDTQYF
TGTGCCATCAGAAAACCGGGACTAGCGGGGGGATTGACAGATACGCAGTATTTT
>TRBJ1-2|TRBV28|few|-
CGSSKTLTSGNGYTF
TGTGGCAGCAGTAAAACCTTAACTTCAGGGAATGGCTACACCTTC
>TRBJ2-1|TRBV5-6|-|TRBD1
CASSFGQGGYNEQFF
TGTGCCAGCAGCTTCGGACAGGGAGGCTACAATGAGCAGTTCTTC
>TRBJ1-1|TRBV7-2|few|-
CASGKEDTTTEAFF
TGTGCCAGCGGGAAGGAGGACACTACGACTGAAGCTTTCTTT
>TRBJ2-7|TRBV6-2/TRBV6-3|-|TRBD1
CASKEIGTALYEQYF
TGTGCCAGCAAAGAAATTGGGACAGCGCTCTACGAGCAGTACTTC
>TRBJ1-4|TRBV4-3|-|-
CASSQDYPTGIPFSTNEKLFF
TGCGCCAGCAGCCAAGATTATCCAACAGGAATCCCCTTTTCAACTAATGAAAAACTGTTTTTT
>TRBJ2-5|TRBV7-6|-|TRBD2
CASSRPGLEQETQYF
TGTGCCAGCAGCCGCCCGGGACTAGAACAAGAGACCCAGTACTTC
>TRBJ1-5|TRBV4-1|-|-
CASSPWEDQPQHF
TGCGCCAGCAGCCCGTGGGAGGATCAGCCCCAGCATTTT
>TRBJ1-2|TRBV29-1|-|TRBD1
CSVEGTGLNGYTF
TGCAGCGTTGAAGGGACAGGGCTCAATGGCTACACCTTC
>TRBJ2-4|TRBV6-5|few|TRBD1
CASSAGTGRNIQYF
TGTGCCAGCAGTGCCGGGACAGGGAGGAACATTCAGTACTTC
>TRBJ1-1|TRBV7-2|few|-
CASSPMSRGVATEAFF
TGTGCCAGCAGCCCCATGTCCCGGGGGGTGGCCACTGAAGCTTTCTTT
>TRBJ1-6|TRBV27|-|-
CASSWSSYNSPLHF
TGTGCCAGCTCGTGGAGCTCCTATAATTCACCCCTCCACTTT
>TRBJ1-2|TRBV19|few|-
CASRKLDYGYTF
TGTGCCAGTCGGAAGCTGGACTATGGCTACACCTTC
>TRBJ2-7|TRBV14|-|-
CASSHEQETYEQYF
TGTGCCAGCAGCCACGAACAGGAGACCTACGAGCAGTACTTC
>TRBJ1-2|TRBV14|few|-
CASSQVEGVGYTF
TGTGCCAGCAGCCAAGTAGAAGGAGTAGGCTACACCTTC
>TRBJ2-2|TRBV29-1|-|TRBD1
CSGGGTGESGELFF
TGCAGCGGGGGCGGTACAGGGGAAAGCGGGGAGCTGTTTTTT